A single sample is the source of the 11 T cell receptor beta chains below, sequenced in a study of cytotoxic CD8 clonotypes in ibrutinib-treated CLL. The table came from immunoSEQ multiplex PCR; TCRdb's copy has only in-frame clones and leaves some out. The sample carries roughly 180,000 clones, about 80% recorded once. Sample: PBMCs, taken after 24 months of ibrutinib treatment. Every receptor here comes from a human donor with chronic lymphocytic leukemia.

The V gene is TRBV7-2, the J gene TRBJ2-1; tentative D call: TRBD1 (6 bases). The CDR3 loop spans 13 amino acids. With 5 bases removed from V and 5 bases from J, the gap between germline ends came to 10 bases. Germline CDR1 SGHTA, CDR2 FQGNSA. DNA for the CDR3: TGTGCCAGCAGCCTCCGGACAGACAATGAGCAGTTCTTC. Translated, it gives CASSLRTDNEQFF.

The chain links TRBV6-5 to TRBJ1-5; 11 bases map to TRBD1. Per the germline V gene, CDR1 is MNHEY and CDR2 is SVGAGI. The CDR3 is made up of 15 amino acids. V shed 5 bases, J shed 7 bases, and the junction held 7 bases outside the gene matches. The CDR3 sequence: CASSPGTGGMQPQHF. In DNA form, the CDR3 reads TGTGCCAGCAGTCCCGGGACAGGGGGTATGCAGCCCCAGCATTTT.

This chain uses TRBV11-3 with TRBJ2-7, with TRBD1 identical over 9 bases. CDR3 length equals 15 residues. Unmatched junction bases numbered 13, after V lost 11 bases and J lost 2 bases. Germline CDR1 reads SGHNT; CDR2 reads YENEEA. Here the CDR3 reads CASSRGGQGPYEQYF. DNA of the CDR3: TGTGCCTCCTCAAGGGGGGGACAGGGTCCCTACGAGCAGTACTTC.

The J gene is TRBJ2-7, the V gene TRBV6-1, with 14 positions matching TRBD2. The CDR3 extends over 16 amino acids. V shed 4 bases and J 3 bases; nucleotides not matched to a gene: 5. The germline V gene encodes CDR1 MNHNS and CDR2 SASEGT. DNA of the CDR3: TGTGCCAGCAGTGCGGGGACTAGCGGGGGACTCTACGAGCAGTACTTC. Amino acid sequence: CASSAGTSGGLYEQYF.

The chain uses TRBV28 and TRBJ2-1; 13 nucleotides line up with TRBD2. CDR3 length equals 17 residues. Per germline, CDR1 MDHEN and CDR2 SYDVKM. The V segment lost 3 bases and the J segment 4 bases; nucleotides outside the gene matches: 6. The CDR3 region is CASSLTSGRPIYNEQFF. CDR3 nucleotide sequence: TGTGCCAGCAGTTTGACTAGCGGGAGGCCAATATACAATGAGCAGTTCTTC.

This chain connects TRBV5-6 to TRBJ2-3; TRBD1 might be the D (6 bases). Germline V gene sequence: CDR1 SGHDT, CDR2 YYEEEE. V lost 4 bases and J lost 10, with 19 bases in between. The CDR3 loop spans 14 amino acids. CDR3 bases: TGTGCCAGCAGCGGGGAGAGACAGGCCACGGCGCAGTATTTT. The encoded protein is CASSGERQATAQYF. The whole variable domain, remainder taken from reference TRBV5-6 and TRBJ2-3, is DAGVTQSPTHLIKTRGQQVTLRCSPKSGHDTVSWYQQALGQGPQFIFQYYEEEERQRGNFPDRFSGHQFPNYSSELNVNALLLGDSALYLCASSGERQATAQYFGPGTRLTVL.

The CDR3 here is CASSLGDPTDTQYF. The CDR3 DNA reads as TGCGCCAGCAGCTTGGGGGACCCCACAGATACGCAGTATTTT. The chain employs TRBV5-1 and TRBJ2-3; D could derive from TRBD1 or TRBD2 (5 bases each). The V gene lost 0 bases and the J gene lost 2 bases, with 7 bases spanning the gap. The V gene's germline CDR1 is SGHRS and CDR2 YFSETQ. This CDR3 has 14 amino acids.

The chain has TRBV5-5 and TRBJ1-2; tentatively, D is TRBD1 (6 bases). V shed 3 bases and J shed 1 base, with 10 bases lying between them. From germline, CDR1 is SGHKS and CDR2 YYEKEE (reference sequence). This CDR3 spans 14 amino acids. Here the CDR3 reads CASSWQGINYGYTF. CDR3 sequence (DNA): TGTGCCAGCAGCTGGCAGGGGATTAACTATGGCTACACCTTC. Full variable domain (outside the CDR3, taken from reference TRBV5-5 and TRBJ1-2): DAGVTQSPTHLIKTRGQQVTLRCSPISGHKSVSWYQQVLGQGPQFIFQYYEKEERGRGNFPDRFSARQFPNYSSELNVNALLLGDSALYLCASSWQGINYGYTFGSGTRLTVV.

V and J are TRBV7-8 and TRBJ2-1, with 8 nucleotides matching TRBD1. The CDR3 sequence is 19 residues long. The junction had 17 bases not matched to a gene; V was cut back by 0 bases and J by 7 bases. Germline-derived CDR1 and CDR2 are SGHVS and FQNEAQ. CDR3 amino acids: CASSLALGLPRGLVNEQFF. CDR3 nucleotide sequence: TGTGCCAGCAGCTTAGCTCTTGGGCTACCCAGGGGGCTGGTAAATGAGCAGTTCTTC.

This chain uses TRBV4-2 with TRBJ2-1, with 9 nucleotides matching TRBD1. The V and J ends lost 5 bases and 7 bases, in that order; junction bases with no gene match: 9. The germline V gene has CDR1 LGHNA and CDR2 YNFKEQ. This CDR3 is 15 amino acids long. The CDR3 here is CASSTPGTGINEQFF. CDR3 DNA: TGTGCCAGCAGCACCCCCGGGACAGGGATTAATGAGCAGTTCTTC.

The chain employs TRBV9 and TRBJ1-3; D is perhaps TRBD1 (6 bases). Germline loops: CDR1 SGDLS, CDR2 YYNGEE. Deletions cut 3 bases from V and 4 bases from J, with 17 bases between. The CDR3 runs to 16 residues. In nucleotides, the CDR3 is TGTGCCAGCAGCGCCATACAGGGCATGGGCGGAAACACCATATATTTT. It specifies CASSAIQGMGGNTIYF. Variable domain in full (rest from reference TRBV9 and TRBJ1-3): DSGVTQTPKHLITATGQRVTLRCSPRSGDLSVYWYQQSLDQGLQFLIQYYNGEERAKGNILERFSAQQFPDLHSELNLSSLELGDSALYFCASSAIQGMGGNTIYFGEGSWLTVV.